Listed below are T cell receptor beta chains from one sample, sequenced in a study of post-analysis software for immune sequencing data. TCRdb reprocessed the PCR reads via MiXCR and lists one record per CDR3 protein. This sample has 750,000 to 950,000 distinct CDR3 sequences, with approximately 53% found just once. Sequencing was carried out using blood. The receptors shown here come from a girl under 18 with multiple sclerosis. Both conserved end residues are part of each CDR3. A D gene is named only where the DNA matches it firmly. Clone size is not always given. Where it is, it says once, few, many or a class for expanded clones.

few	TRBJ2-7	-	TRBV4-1	CASSQDVDEQYF	TGCGCCAGCAGCCAAGACGTAGACGAGCAGTACTTC
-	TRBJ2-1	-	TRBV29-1	CSAGTDHLYNEQFF	TGCAGCGCCGGGACGGATCATTTGTACAATGAGCAGTTCTTC
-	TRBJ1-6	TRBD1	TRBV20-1	CSARERDRLNNSPLHF	TGCAGTGCTAGAGAACGGGACAGGTTAAATAATTCACCCCTCCACTTT
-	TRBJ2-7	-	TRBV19	CASSAAGTDYEQYF	TGTGCCAGTAGTGCCGCCGGGACGGACTACGAGCAGTACTTC
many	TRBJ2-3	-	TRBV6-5	CASTGGAVDTQYF	TGTGCCAGCACAGGCGGGGCGGTAGATACGCAGTATTTT
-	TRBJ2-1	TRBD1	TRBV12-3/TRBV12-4	CASSNDRGIYNEQFF	TGTGCCAGCAGTAATGACAGGGGAATCTACAATGAGCAGTTCTTC
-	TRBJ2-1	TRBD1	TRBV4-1	CASSNVVGQGYNEQFF	TGCGCCAGCAGCAATGTCGTAGGACAGGGGTACAATGAGCAGTTCTTC
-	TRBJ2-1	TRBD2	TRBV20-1	CSARASGVINEQFF	TGCAGTGCTAGAGCTAGCGGGGTAATTAATGAGCAGTTCTTC
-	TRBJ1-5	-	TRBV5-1	CASSWSRGAGRQPQHF	TGCGCCAGCAGCTGGTCCCGGGGGGCTGGAAGACAGCCCCAGCATTTT
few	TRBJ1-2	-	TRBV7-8	CASSLGLRAGAGYGYTF	TGTGCCAGCAGCTTGGGGCTGAGGGCGGGGGCGGGCTATGGCTACACCTTC
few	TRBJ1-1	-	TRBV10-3	CAISAALNTEAFF	TGTGCCATCAGTGCCGCCTTGAACACTGAAGCTTTCTTT
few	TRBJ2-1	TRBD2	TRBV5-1	CASTPSGSVGNEQFF	TGCGCCAGCACCCCCAGCGGGAGTGTTGGCAATGAGCAGTTCTTC
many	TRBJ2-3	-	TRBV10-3	CAIRARQISTDTQYF	TGTGCCATCAGGGCCCGACAGATCAGCACAGATACGCAGTATTTT
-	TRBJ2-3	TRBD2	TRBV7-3	CASSLSPGLAGASTDTQYF	TGTGCCAGCAGCCTATCACCGGGACTAGCGGGGGCTAGCACAGATACGCAGTATTTT
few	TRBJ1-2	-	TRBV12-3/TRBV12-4	CASSWGRIDGYTF	TGTGCCAGCAGTTGGGGCAGGATAGATGGCTACACCTTC
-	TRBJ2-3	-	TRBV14	CASSRIKTYPNTDTQYF	TGTGCCAGCAGCCGAATAAAGACATATCCGAACACAGATACGCAGTATTTT
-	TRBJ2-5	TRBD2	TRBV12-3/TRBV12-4	CASHDRASGGGETQYF	TGTGCCAGCCACGATCGCGCTAGCGGGGGTGGTGAGACCCAGTACTTC
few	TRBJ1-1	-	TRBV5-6	CASSPPDTVKAEAFF	TGTGCCAGCAGCCCACCGGACACGGTGAAGGCTGAAGCTTTCTTT
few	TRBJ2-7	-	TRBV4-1	CASSQDIGGPTYEQYF	TGCGCCAGCAGCCAGGACATAGGGGGACCGACCTACGAGCAGTACTTC
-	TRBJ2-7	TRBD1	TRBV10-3	CAISESARTGGYEQYF	TGTGCCATCAGTGAGTCAGCTCGGACAGGGGGATACGAGCAGTACTTC
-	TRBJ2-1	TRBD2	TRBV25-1	CASSALTSGGNEQFF	TGTGCCAGCAGTGCTCTGACTAGCGGTGGGAATGAGCAGTTCTTC
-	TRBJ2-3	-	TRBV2	CASARAPTDTQYF	TGTGCCAGCGCGAGGGCCCCAACAGATACGCAGTATTTT
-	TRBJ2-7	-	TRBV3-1	CASSQDPSGEQYF	TGTGCCAGCAGCCAAGATCCATCAGGCGAGCAGTACTTC
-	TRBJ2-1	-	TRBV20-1	CSAHGTSNEQFF	TGCAGTGCTCACGGGACCAGCAATGAGCAGTTCTTC
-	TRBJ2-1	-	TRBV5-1	CASSPRRSQVAPLYNEQFF	TGCGCCAGCAGCCCGCGTAGGTCCCAGGTGGCCCCCCTCTACAATGAGCAGTTCTTC
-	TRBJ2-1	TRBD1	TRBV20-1	CSAKHRTGIGYNEQFF	TGCAGTGCTAAGCACAGGACAGGGATAGGGTACAATGAGCAGTTCTTC